The T cell receptor beta chain under discussion was sequenced for a study of T cell clones after liver transplantation. Profiling relied on immunoSEQ multiplex PCR, and the TCRdb table lists in-frame clones only, not all of them. Of roughly 100,000 clones in the sample, about 86% are singletons; the top ten hold approximately 2.8%. The germline V gene encodes CDR1 MNHEY and CDR2 SVGAGI. This CDR3 comprises 11 residues. V shed 4 bases and J shed 5 bases, with 6 bases lying between them. The sample in question was CD4+ T cells from blood, obtained approximately 50 months after liver transplant. This clonotype was obtained from a human patient who received a liver transplant. Part of the T cell pool may stem from the graft donor. V and J are TRBV6-5 and TRBJ2-7, with D unclear. The CDR3 region is CASSLNHEQYF. For the CDR3, the DNA is TGTGCCAGCAGTTTGAACCACGAGCAGTACTTC.